These 12 T cell receptor beta chains were all obtained from the same sample, sequenced in a study of Graves' ophthalmopathy and Graves' hyperthyroidism. RNA transcripts were the template, and TCR beta CDR3 regions were amplified from them. Amplification began with first-round RT-PCR using HTBI primers, then second-round multiplex PCR was performed. TCRdb reprocessed the multiplex PCR reads with MiXCR, giving one entry per CDR3 protein. The profile covers about 740,000 distinct CDR3 sequences, with 40% appearing a single time and about 40% taken by the ten largest. Sample: peripheral blood. The receptors derive from an adult man with Graves' ophthalmopathy.

This clonotype was recorded at least ten times. This sequence joins TRBV10-3 and TRBJ1-1; tentative D call: TRBD1 (6 bases). V lost 3 bases to trimming and J lost 0 bases, with 8 bases between them. CDR1 is ENHRY and CDR2 is SYGVKD in the germline V gene. This CDR3 is built from 14 residues. CDR3 amino acids: CAISDRGMNTEAFF. CDR3 DNA sequence: TGTGCCATCAGTGACAGGGGCATGAACACTGAAGCTTTCTTT.

This chain connects TRBV5-1 to TRBJ1-2; D ambiguous. V was clipped by 5 bases and J by 6 bases, with 17 bases between them. Germline V gene lookup returns CDR1 SGHRS and CDR2 YFSETQ. The CDR3 runs 14 residues. DNA for the CDR3: TGCGCCAGCAGTCGTGATGTATTAGGAGATGGCTACACCTTC. It yields the protein CASSRDVLGDGYTF.

A note on this clonotype: Likely a read error: the CDR3 ends without its conserved phenylalanine or tryptophan. This chain links TRBV20-1 with TRBJ1-1; D perhaps matches TRBD1 (5 bases). Germline values: CDR1 DFQATT, CDR2 SNEGSKA (reference sequence). V was shortened by 3 bases and J by 1 base, with 15 bases between the two germline ends. The CDR3 consists of 15 residues. In DNA, the CDR3 is TGCAGTGCTAGGCGGGCAGGGCGGAGGAACACTGAAGCTTTCCTT. As protein: CSARRAGRRNTEAFL.

The chain employs TRBV20-1 and TRBJ1-1; D is possibly TRBD1 (6 bases). This CDR3 is 12 amino acids long. V dropped 5 bases and J dropped 8 bases, with 15 bases sitting between them. Germline CDR1 is DFQATT and CDR2 is SNEGSKA (reference sequence). This CDR3 reads CSAPGQRGEAFF. The CDR3 nucleotides are TGCAGTGCTCCAGGACAGCGTGGGGAAGCTTTCTTT.

This clonotype was counted a few times. J is TRBJ1-6 and V is TRBV10-3; tentatively, D is TRBD1 (5 bases). This CDR3 spans 13 amino acids. Germline lookup yields CDR1 ENHRY and CDR2 SYGVKD. The CDR3 DNA follows: TGTGCTTTACGCAGGGTTCCAAATTCACCCCTCCACTTT. Protein product: CALRRVPNSPLHF.

The CDR3: CASSPSGTGGGETQYF. CDR3 in DNA: TGTGCCAGCAGCCCCTCCGGGACAGGGGGGGGAGAGACCCAGTACTTC. This chain joins TRBV7-9 and TRBJ2-5; 11 bases are a match to TRBD1. J was trimmed by 4 bases and V by 5 bases; bases with no gene match: 9. The CDR3 is made up of 16 amino acids. In germline, CDR1 is SEHNR, CDR2 FQNEAQ (reference sequence).

This clonotype was counted between two and nine times. The chain has TRBV29-1 and TRBJ2-7, with a tentative D call TRBD1 (6 bases). This CDR3 comprises 14 residues. V shed 5 bases and J shed 4 bases, with 18 bases lying between them. Germline-derived CDR1 and CDR2 are SQVTM and ANQGSEA. The CDR3 DNA follows: TGCAGCGTTTCTTACGGGACACCCCCTTACGAGCAGTACTTC. Amino acids: CSVSYGTPPYEQYF.

This clonotype was seen many times. The V gene is TRBV7-2, the J gene TRBJ2-5; no firm D call. Per germline, CDR1 SGHTA and CDR2 FQGNSA. Trimming took 1 base from V and 0 from J, leaving 9 bases between them. The CDR3 covers 15 residues. The CDR3 loop is CASSLGINHQETQYF. In DNA, the CDR3 is TGTGCCAGCAGCTTAGGTATAAACCACCAAGAGACCCAGTACTTC.

This sequence joins TRBV25-1 and TRBJ1-2; 7 bases agree with TRBD1. The CDR3 is made up of 14 amino acids. Germline V gene sequence: CDR1 MGHDK, CDR2 SYGVNS. V was pared by 9 bases and J by 1 base, with 8 bases of the junction left unmatched. This CDR3 is CASDSDRFNYGYTF. The CDR3, as DNA: TGTGCCAGTGACTCGGACAGGTTTAACTATGGCTACACCTTC.

The table lists this clonotype with many counts. V and J are TRBV7-8 and TRBJ1-1, with unresolved D. Germline V gene lookup returns CDR1 SGHVS and CDR2 FQNEAQ. CDR3 size: 13 residues. With 5 bases removed from V and 10 bases from J, the gap between germline ends came to 17 bases. The CDR3: CASSPIDGVRAFF. CDR3 coding DNA: TGTGCCAGCAGCCCCATAGATGGGGTCCGAGCTTTCTTT.

This clonotype was recorded at least ten times. V usage is TRBV10-3 and J usage is TRBJ1-3; D call uncertain. The V end was cut by 2 bases, the J end by 4 bases, with 6 bases between. Germline CDR1 is ENHRY and CDR2 is SYGVKD. The CDR3 sequence is 13 residues long. In DNA, the CDR3 is TGTGCCATCAGTGAGATCAGCGGAAACACCATATATTTT. Translation: CAISEISGNTIYF.

Ten or more counts support this clonotype. V and J are TRBV7-9 and TRBJ2-5; weak D call: TRBD2 (5 bases). Trimming left V 5 bases short and J 5 bases short, with 15 bases between. The CDR3 loop spans 14 amino acids. Per germline, CDR1 SEHNR and CDR2 FQNEAQ (reference sequence). This chain's CDR3 is CASSPREGAETQYF. The CDR3 bases are TGTGCCAGCAGCCCGAGAGAGGGAGCCGAGACCCAGTACTTC.